This T cell receptor (beta chain) was profiled in a study of cytomegalovirus exposure and HLA in healthy donors. Study-wide results and caveats: Most subjects' HLA-A and HLA-B alleles were reportedly predicted from TCR beta sequences. According to the study, 180 or so TCR beta chains were cytomegalovirus-associated.

Comments on this clone: Its antigen is still unknown.

Looked up from germline, CDR1 is LGHNA and CDR2 is YNFKEQ. The CDR3 has 17 residues. The V and J ends lost 1 base and 5 bases, in that order; junction bases with no gene match: 11. The PCR contained 60 Vbeta and 13 Jbeta primers. The table came from immunoSEQ multiplex PCR; TCRdb's copy has only in-frame clones and leaves some out. The data contain some 170,000 clones, about 86% of them singletons. The clonotype comes from a woman in her twenties or thirties in good health and CMV-seronegative. Sequencing was performed on PBMCs. J is TRBJ2-7 and V is TRBV4-2; 10 nucleotides match TRBD2. For the CDR3, the DNA is TGTGCCAGCAGCCAAGCGGCTAGCGGGAGAAGGCGCCACGAGCAGTACTTC. The encoded protein is CASSQAASGRRRHEQYF.